The 6 T cell receptor beta chains below were found in one sample sequenced in a study of cytomegalovirus exposure and HLA in healthy donors. The PCR had 60 Vbeta and 13 Jbeta primers. Sequenced by immunoSEQ multiplex PCR; TCRdb stores in-frame clones only, minus some. This sample carries about 130,000 clones, roughly 77% of them seen once, and the ten largest clones take approximately 5%. Sequenced sample: PBMCs. These receptors originate from a man aged 25-45 years in good health and CMV-seronegative.

As for this clone: Germline and junction disagree at one end, which may indicate a read error. The chain recombines TRBV10-3 with TRBJ2-7, with 9 bases fitting TRBD2. The CDR3 totals 14 residues. Germline V CDR1 and CDR2: ENHRY, SYGVKD. CDR3 protein: CAISGGRASHEQYF. The CDR3 region has the DNA TGTGCCATCAGTGGCGGGAGGGCCTCCCACGAGCAGTACTTC.

This chain joins TRBV9 and TRBJ2-5, with TRBD2 matching 9 bases. The CDR3 covers 18 residues. CDR1 and CDR2 (germline): SGDLS, YYNGEE. After removal of 1 base from V and 4 bases from J, the junction contained 14 bases not matched to a gene. The CDR3 coding sequence is TGTGCCAGCAGCGTACTATCTGCGGGAGGGCCCTCGGTAGAGACCCAGTACTTC. Protein: CASSVLSAGGPSVETQYF.

This chain connects TRBV7-3 to TRBJ1-5; 7 bases line up with TRBD1. The germline CDR1 and CDR2 sequences are SGHTA and FQGTGA. The CDR3 is 18 residues long. J lost 0 bases, V lost 4 bases, and 12 bases had no gene match. CDR3 nucleotide sequence: TGTGCCAGCAGCTCAGCCGGGACAGAACTGTATAGCAATCAGCCCCAGCATTTT. Amino acids: CASSSAGTELYSNQPQHF.

The V call is TRBV4-2, the J call TRBJ2-1, with 8 bases that match TRBD2. The CDR3 covers 17 residues. With V trimmed by 4 bases and J by 1 base, 9 bases remained unmatched. The germline CDR1 and CDR2 sequences are LGHNA and YNFKEQ. The CDR3 reads CASSPEGSGGSYNEQFF. The CDR3 DNA reads as TGTGCCAGCAGCCCGGAGGGGTCGGGGGGGTCCTACAATGAGCAGTTCTTC.

This clone was seen a handful of times. The rearrangement joins TRBV6-1 to TRBJ1-2, with D maybe TRBD1 (6 bases). The V end lost 2 bases, the J end lost 0 bases, and 10 bases lay between the germline ends. The CDR3 covers 15 residues. CDR1 and CDR2 (germline): MNHNS, SASEGT. The CDR3 DNA follows: TGTGCCAGCAGTGAATGGGGGGGCTCTAACTATGGCTACACCTTC. Translated: CASSEWGGSNYGYTF.

This chain uses TRBV5-1 with TRBJ2-3; 14 nucleotides line up with TRBD2. The V and J ends lost 0 bases and 2 bases, in that order; junction bases with no gene match: 11. Germline-derived CDR1 and CDR2 are SGHRS and YFSETQ. This CDR3 is built from 20 residues. CDR3 sequence (DNA): TGCGCCAGCAGCTTGGAAAAGAGGGGACTAGCGGGAGTCTACACAGATACGCAGTATTTT. It yields the protein CASSLEKRGLAGVYTDTQYF.